Each of the 19 T cell receptor beta chains below was sequenced from the same sample in a study of blood T cell repertoires in COVID-19. Here immunoSEQ multiplex PCR was the method, and the copy in TCRdb shows in-frame clones only, minus some. The sample lists more than 300,000 clones, about 83% occurring once. Sample: peripheral blood. All receptors derive from a woman aged 45-65 years with acute or convalescent COVID-19.

The V call is TRBV10-2, the J call TRBJ2-5; TRBD2 matches at 8 bases. The CDR3 length is 17 residues. With V trimmed by 0 bases and J by 5 bases, 11 bases remained unmatched. Germline assignment: CDR1 WSHSY and CDR2 SAAADI. The CDR3 loop reads CASSESLSGGSRETQYF. The CDR3 DNA reads TGCGCCAGCAGTGAGTCTTTAAGCGGGGGTTCCCGCGAGACCCAGTACTTC.

This chain links TRBV7-2 with TRBJ1-5; D gene unclear. Trimming removed 1 base at V and 5 bases at J, with 6 bases between. Germline CDR1 reads SGHTA; CDR2 reads FQGNSA. The CDR3 contains 13 residues. CDR3 nucleotide sequence: TGTGCCAGCAGCTTAGAGCAGGATCAGCCCCAGCATTTT. Translating gives CASSLEQDQPQHF.

CDR3 in DNA: TGTGCCAGCAGCTTATCCGGGTGGAATGAGCAGTTCTTC. This codes for CASSLSGWNEQFF. The rearrangement joins TRBV7-3 to TRBJ2-1; unclear D gene. This CDR3 is built from 13 residues. The V end lost 2 bases, the J end lost 7 bases, and 9 bases lay between the germline ends. Germline CDR1 reads SGHTA; CDR2 reads FQGTGA.

The chain is built from TRBV3-1 (or the pseudogene TRBV3-2) and TRBJ1-3; D might be TRBD1 (5 bases). The CDR3 spans 15 residues. Looked up from germline, CDR1 is LGHDT and CDR2 is YNNKEL (reference sequence). The V end lost 3 bases, the J end lost 0 bases, and 9 bases lay between the germline ends. CDR3 residues: CASSQRGGSGNTIYF. CDR3 nucleotide sequence: TGTGCCAGCAGCCAGCGGGGGGGCTCTGGAAACACCATATATTTT.

The chain carries TRBV25-1 and TRBJ1-4, with a possible D match to TRBD1 (5 bases). Germline CDR1 MGHDK, CDR2 SYGVNS. Trimming cost V 0 bases and J 6 bases, with 14 bases left between them. This CDR3 region has 16 residues. The CDR3 DNA reads as TGTGCCAGCAGTGAATATCGAGTTACCAGGGATGAAAAACTGTTTTTT. Amino acid sequence: CASSEYRVTRDEKLFF.

V and J are TRBV9 and TRBJ1-6; 7 bases align to TRBD1. Germline CDR1 reads SGDLS; CDR2 reads YYNGEE. Unmatched junction bases numbered 4, after V lost 4 bases and J lost 6 bases. This CDR3 is built from 14 residues. CDR3 protein: CASSPRDSNSPLHF. The CDR3 DNA reads TGTGCCAGCAGCCCCCGGGACAGTAATTCACCCCTCCACTTT.

The CDR3: CAATGPNSGNTIYF. CDR3 nucleotides: TGTGCCGCGACAGGGCCGAACTCTGGAAACACCATATATTTT. The chain employs TRBV6-5 and TRBJ1-3, with 7 bases fitting TRBD1. CDR3 size: 14 residues. V trimming: 11 bases; J trimming: 0 bases; junction bases outside the gene matches: 7. The germline CDR1 and CDR2 sequences are MNHEY and SVGAGI.

The genes are TRBV4-2 and TRBJ1-5, with a tentative D call TRBD1 (5 bases). The CDR3 contains 17 residues. Germline-derived CDR1 and CDR2 are LGHNA and YNFKEQ. The V and J ends lost 0 bases and 5 bases respectively, with 17 bases between them. The CDR3 DNA follows: TGTGCCAGCAGCCAAGATGCGGGTTTAGGAGGGGATCAGCCCCAGCATTTT. Encoded protein: CASSQDAGLGGDQPQHF.

The gene calls are TRBV7-2 and TRBJ1-3, with 7 positions matching TRBD1. With 4 bases clipped from V and 7 bases from J, the junction kept 7 bases outside the gene matches. The CDR3 is made up of 14 amino acids. From germline, CDR1 is SGHTA and CDR2 FQGNSA. In DNA form, the CDR3 reads TGTGCCAGCAGCTCCGTGGACAGGATGAACACCATATATTTT. This gives the protein CASSSVDRMNTIYF.

The V and J genes are TRBV2 and TRBJ2-3; 8 bases align to TRBD2. There are 15 residues in the CDR3. Looked up from germline, CDR1 is SNHLY and CDR2 is FYNNEI. V lost 3 bases to trimming and J lost 3 bases; unmatched junction nucleotides: 5. Here the CDR3 DNA reads TGTGCCAGCAGTGATGGACTAGCAGGGACAGATACGCAGTATTTT. This sequence encodes CASSDGLAGTDTQYF.

V and J are TRBV3-1 (or the pseudogene TRBV3-2) and TRBJ2-1; 9 nucleotides match TRBD2. The CDR3 is made up of 17 amino acids. CDR1 is LGHDT, CDR2 YNNKEL, per germline (reference sequence). After removal of 4 bases from V and 5 bases from J, the junction contained 12 bases not matched to a gene. The CDR3 DNA is TGTGCCAGCAGCCGATATAGTAGCGGGGGCCTTAACAATGAGCAGTTCTTC. Its translation is CASSRYSSGGLNNEQFF.

The V gene is TRBV6-5, the J gene TRBJ2-3; D unresolved. Germline V gene sequence: CDR1 MNHEY, CDR2 SVGAGI. V lost 2 bases and J 3 bases, leaving 6 bases between the germline ends. There are 13 residues in the CDR3. The CDR3: CASSYGQTDTQYF. Here the CDR3 DNA reads TGTGCCAGCAGTTACGGGCAGACAGATACGCAGTATTTT.

This chain joins TRBV28 and TRBJ1-1; D not resolved. This CDR3 contains 13 residues. CDR1 and CDR2 (germline): MDHEN, SYDVKM. V shed 4 bases and J shed 7 bases, with 13 bases lying between them. In nucleotides, the CDR3 is TGTGCCAGCAGTTCCCGACACCACCTTGAAGCTTTCTTT. Its protein product is CASSSRHHLEAFF.

This chain joins TRBV7-3 and TRBJ2-1, with D perhaps matching TRBD2 (5 bases). Germline CDR1 is SGHTA and CDR2 is FQGTGA. CDR3 length equals 12 residues. The V and J ends lost 5 bases and 5 bases respectively, with 7 bases between them. The CDR3 nucleotides read TGTGCCAGCAGCGAGGAGGACAATGAGCAGTTCTTC. Its protein is CASSEEDNEQFF.

This chain connects TRBV2 to TRBJ2-3; unclear D gene. The CDR3 loop spans 11 amino acids. Germline values: CDR1 SNHLY, CDR2 FYNNEI. With 6 bases removed from V and 5 bases from J, the gap between germline ends came to 6 bases. The CDR3 here is CASSPKDTQYF. The CDR3 bases are TGTGCCAGCAGCCCCAAAGATACGCAGTATTTT.

The gene calls are TRBV27 and TRBJ1-5; D unclear. Germline V gene data show CDR1 as MNHEY and CDR2 as SMNVEV (reference sequence). The CDR3 consists of 15 residues. Between the trimmed V and J ends, which lost 6 bases and 0 bases, there was a span of 12 bases. CDR3 in amino acids: CASSLAGYSNQPQHF. As DNA, the CDR3 is TGTGCCAGCAGCCTTGCGGGGTATAGCAATCAGCCCCAGCATTTT.

V gene TRBV7-2 combines with J gene TRBJ2-7; unclear D gene. Between the trimmed V and J ends, which lost 5 bases and 0 bases, there was a span of 2 bases. This CDR3 has 11 residues. CDR1 is SGHTA and CDR2 is FQGNSA in the germline V gene. The CDR3 DNA follows: TGTGCCAGCAGCCACTCCTACGAGCAGTACTTC. Its protein product is CASSHSYEQYF.

The chain carries TRBV19 and TRBJ1-5; 10 positions agree with TRBD1. Germline CDR1 and CDR2: LNHDA and SQIVND (reference sequence). J gave up 8 bases and V 6 bases, and 7 bases lay outside the gene matches. The CDR3 extends over 14 amino acids. The chain's CDR3 is CASRLGQGEKPQHF. The DNA for the CDR3 is TGTGCCAGTAGATTAGGACAGGGGGAGAAGCCCCAGCATTTT.

The rearrangement links TRBV10-3 to TRBJ2-7; a weak D match, TRBD1 (7 bases). Per germline, CDR1 ENHRY and CDR2 SYGVKD. The CDR3 runs to 15 residues. V was cut by 2 bases and J by 2 bases, with 13 bases left in between. CDR3 sequence reads: CAISEGPGGTYEQYV. CDR3 bases: TGTGCCATCAGTGAGGGGCCAGGGGGGACCTACGAGCAGTACGTC.